Described below is a single T cell receptor beta chain sequence and its context. Which antigen it targets is not known. No qualities accompany the bases; no much larger clone lies one base away. Relative to germline, V is missing 3 bases and J is missing 6 bases, with 12 bases of the junction outside any gene match. Per the germline V gene, MDHEN is the CDR1 and SYDVKM is the CDR2. The CDR3 runs 17 residues from the cysteine to the phenylalanine. Only the CDR3 part of the read is kept: 51 bases, read in frame from the first base. In total, over 600 healthy bone marrow donors made up the cohort. At the time of sampling, every cohort member was nominally healthy, though immune exposures that went unrecorded were likely present. CMV serostatus was recorded as positive for almost 300 and negative for about 50% of the roughly 670 cohort members, whereas no CMV serostatus was recorded for the donor in question. A peripheral blood sample was provided by each donor, and peripheral blood mononuclear cells were used for TCR beta sequencing. Genomic DNA extraction from the blood cell samples was performed with the Qiagen DNeasy Blood Extraction Kit.

Receptor libraries were prepared by the immunoSEQ multiplex PCR assay. The multiplex PCR relied on a mix of 60 forward primers for TCR Vbeta segments and 13 reverse primers for TCR Jbeta segments. A multiplex PCR assay on genomic DNA amplified the CDR3 region of rearranged TCR beta genes. The Illumina HiSeq System was used to sequence the amplified TCR beta libraries as 87-base-pair reads. Regarding the original processing steps: Across the roughly 700 repertoires, a later analysis counted some 81 million unique TCR beta chains, roughly 11 million of which were shared by at least two donors. Raw reads were error-corrected and collapsed into unique sequences with a nearest-neighbor algorithm that merged closely related sequences to remove PCR and sequencing errors. To assign V, D and J gene segments, CDR3 sequences were aligned to IMGT reference sequences. For a sequence to be retained, a match of at least six nucleotides was required to both a V gene segment and a J gene segment. A rearrangement was called productive if the CDR3 had no stop codons and remained in frame with V and J, and every other rearrangement was called non-productive. CDR3 was defined according to IMGT convention as the region running from the second conserved V-encoded cysteine to the conserved J-encoded phenylalanine. The earlier analysis of some 580 of the donors excluded any sequence lacking an unambiguous match to a single V gene segment. An earlier analysis of several hundred of the donors called V segments functional above 56.7% productive rearrangements and segregating when the between-donor standard deviation exceeded 5%. A statistical classification framework was built to diagnose cytomegalovirus status from the catalog of TCR beta chain sequences. In a later analysis, TCR nucleotide sequences were compared against IMGT/GENE-DB human TR gene sequences so that V and J genes could be assigned. A later analysis assigned CDR3 sequences and most-parsimonious VDJ recombination scenarios with the TCRdist pipeline. In a later analysis, every TCR beta chain was defined by the combination of its CDR3 amino acid sequence and its V-gene family, and reads without a unique V-gene family were dropped. As a way to deal with suspected cross-contamination and a sequencing artifact, a later analysis dropped approximately 590 nucleotide sequences that were highly shared and had low generation probability. In a later analysis, a clonal expansion index was calculated for each public chain from normalized within-repertoire ranks of inferred template counts. Generation probabilities in a later analysis came from a VDJ recombination model fitted to out-of-frame rearrangements, and those results were checked against IGoR. Hypergeometric tests were used in a later analysis to score TCR-TCR, TCR-HLA and TCR-CMV co-occurrence, with a repertoire-size bias correction applied to the TCR pairs. False discovery rates were estimated in a later analysis by permuting HLA or CMV assignments 20 times. In a later analysis, co-occurring TCRs were grouped with DBSCAN, and TCRdist sequence similarity was added when clustering was performed within HLA-allele-positive subsets. Co-occurrence clustering excluded repertoires with fewer than 30,000 or more than 120,000 public chains, plus five with anomalous nucleotide sharing. Drawn from immuneACCESS, this table holds only the in-frame rearrangements with V and J called that TCRdb kept. Clones are partly lost; checked studies trace under half to an unresolved V gene and leave the rest unexplained. V, J and clone size were drawn from that table, and D and trimming were deduced from the DNA. The sample has roughly 150,000 clones on record, roughly 75% of them singletons. About 4.3% of the sample rests with the top ten.

The sample comes from a study of cytomegalovirus exposure and HLA in healthy donors listed by TCRdb under 2017. Regarding the research as a whole: An earlier analysis of approximately 600 of the donors reported more than 250 Gb of sequence data and some 100 million unique TCR beta sequences from about 200 million T cells. Approximately 300 gigabases of sequencing data and 70 million to 95 million unique TCR sequences made up an early release that covered approximately 620 HLA-typed donors. Of the 300 to 500 genotyped donors, 80% to 90% were placed in the genetic ancestry cluster associated with self-reported Caucasian donors. The aim of the study was to test whether cataloging public T cell receptors could identify signatures of past pathogen exposure. The study profiled the T cell repertoires of about 640 subjects by immunosequencing and related them to cytomegalovirus serostatus. A separate validation cohort of 100 to 150 different subjects was used in addition to the roughly 640-subject first cohort. To predict cytomegalovirus infection status, the study combined high-throughput TCR immunosequencing, statistical association of individual TCRs with disease status, and machine learning. A later analysis re-examined previously published TCR beta repertoires from more than 650 donors and added high-resolution HLA genotyping to investigate patterns of TCR occurrence. Rather than using new phenotypic data, the later analysis identified candidate immune exposures from TCR beta sequences and from how often those sequences occurred across donors. An earlier analysis of 450 to 750 of the donors used high-throughput TCR beta sequencing to judge whether each TCR beta V gene segment behaved as functional or pseudogenic. Alongside the repertoire data, information on donor age, sex, ethnicity and CMV serostatus was compiled. A later genetic analysis used genome-wide SNP genotypes for about 60% of the roughly 670 donors, treating that subset as a discovery cohort. All discovery cohort repertoires had been generated using a single sequencing platform. Both class I and class II loci were covered by HLA typing, at four-digit resolution. Typing coverage varied by locus: about 629-630 donors for A, B, C, DRB1 and DQB1; approximately 500 for DQA1; more than 600 for DPA1; about 450 for DPB1. Because of strong linkage in the cohort, five DR-DQ haplotypes were treated as single units for association and clustering. Among about 400 genotyped donors of the cohort, an average of approximately 220,000 unique TCR beta nucleotide sequences was sequenced per donor, of which about 19% were non-productive.

The paper as a whole reports these results and caveats: Correlated functional status among segregating V segments might reflect linkage disequilibrium, but an unknown experimental factor could not be ruled out. The 87-base-pair reads could not distinguish some IMGT-functional V segments, including TRBV6-2 and TRBV6-3, so those segments were excluded. The authors suggested that the approach could potentially be extended to other disease states and immunological phenotypes. A later genetic analysis associated a missense DCLRE1C variant with V-gene and J-gene trimming of TCR beta chains, and an independent cohort replicated the association. In a later analysis, the rate of TCR association differed among HLA loci, with DRB1 alleles having the most associated TCRs and HLA-C alleles having the fewest. In a later analysis, several top co-occurrence clusters were reported to appear linked to parvovirus B19, influenza, CMV and Epstein-Barr virus. In the study, 164 TCR beta chains were listed as associated with cytomegalovirus. The only immune exposure information available for the cohort was CMV serostatus. The presence/absence analyses assumed that sequencing depth was roughly uniform across donors, and that assumption may not be true. Because some donors lacked HLA typing at each locus, the association tests relied only on the typed subset. When HLA alleles, especially DR and DQ, strongly co-occurred, TCR associations were difficult to assign to individual alleles. According to a later analysis, most CMV-associated TCR beta chains appeared to be HLA-restricted, and the HLA associations seemed to be driven largely by CMV exposure. In this cohort, only TCR beta chains were sequenced, and detectable features were limited by the absence of alpha or paired-chain data. An earlier analysis of around 500 of the donors showed that most TCR beta V segments appeared in productive rearrangements either about 87% or about 30% of the time, which broadly matched IMGT annotations. Because counts were too low, seventeen rarely observed V segments, including chromosome 9 orphons, were excluded from the earlier analysis of some 590 of the donors. Three of the identified cytomegalovirus-associated TCR beta chains were confirmed in vitro to be specific for cytomegalovirus antigens. A further reported finding was that TCR beta sequences accurately predicted the HLA-A and HLA-B alleles for most subjects in the first cohort. Specific HLA alleles were associated with 15,000 to 20,000 TCR beta sequences at a false discovery rate of 0.05 in a later analysis. In a later analysis, HLA-associated TCR beta chains showed more clonal expansion and lower generation probabilities than non-associated chains that were equally common. Most TCR sequences were seen in very few donors, while some public TCRs were found in many individuals. The classifier was reported to diagnose cytomegalovirus status with high specificity and sensitivity in both the original cohort and the validation cohort. A cluster of highly shared sequence variants was judged likely to be a technical artifact of the sequencing pipeline. A later genetic analysis reported fewer N-insertions in productive TCRs among donors in an Asian-associated ancestry cluster than the roughly 650-donor mean.

The receptor was derived from a man aged 25 to 40 in good health. Material: PBMCs. The chain is assembled from TRBV28 and TRBJ2-3, with 10 bases aligning to TRBD2. The CDR3 is CASSFSSASGSGDTQYF. The sequenced DNA: TGTGCCAGCAGTTTTAGCTCGGCTAGCGGGAGTGGGGATACGCAGTATTTT.